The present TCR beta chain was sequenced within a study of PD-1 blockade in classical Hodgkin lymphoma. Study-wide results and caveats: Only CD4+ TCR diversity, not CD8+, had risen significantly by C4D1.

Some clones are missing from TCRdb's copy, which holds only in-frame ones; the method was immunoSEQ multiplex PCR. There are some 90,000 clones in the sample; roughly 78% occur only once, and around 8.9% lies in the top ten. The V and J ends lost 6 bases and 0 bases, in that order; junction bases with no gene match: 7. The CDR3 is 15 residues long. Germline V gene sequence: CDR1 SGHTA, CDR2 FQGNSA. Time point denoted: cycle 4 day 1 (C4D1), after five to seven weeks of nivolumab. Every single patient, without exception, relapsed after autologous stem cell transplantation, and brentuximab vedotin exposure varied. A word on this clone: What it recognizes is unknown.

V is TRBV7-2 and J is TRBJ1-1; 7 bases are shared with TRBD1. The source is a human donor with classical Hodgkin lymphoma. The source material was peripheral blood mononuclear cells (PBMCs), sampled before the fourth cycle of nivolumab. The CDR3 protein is CASRPQTGMNTEAFF. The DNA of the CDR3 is TGTGCCAGCAGACCTCAGACAGGGATGAACACTGAAGCTTTCTTT.